This TCR beta chain is from a study of graft-versus-host responses after intestinal transplantation (dated by TCRdb to the early 2020s). About the study as a whole: The transplants that recipients got were multivisceral, liver-intestinal, or isolated intestinal. The cohort enrolled approximately 24 intestinal transplant recipients including one retransplant, and a few patients lacking pretransplant specimens were excluded. A peak of at least 4% donor T cells among recipient peripheral blood mononuclear cells was the definition used for donor T cell macrochimerism. Every recipient was given anti-thymocyte globulin induction, then maintenance tacrolimus and steroids for 2 to 4 years. Rather than going through the commercial service, samples from a few later patients were sequenced in-house on an Illumina MiSeq and processed with MiXCR. To identify alloreactive clones, pre-transplant mixed lymphocyte reaction products were sequenced and compared with unstimulated pre-transplant donor and recipient T cells. After intestinal transplantation, graft-versus-host and host-versus-graft alloreactive T cell clones were followed in the graft, circulation and bone marrow using bulk TCR-beta CDR3 sequencing.

General conclusions and limits of the study: Early after transplant, declines in HvG clones were associated with peak levels of circulating GvH clones. GvH clones were found in recipient bone marrow, and some of the GvH clones appeared earlier in ileal mucosa or blood, which is consistent with an intestinal mucosal origin. Patients with donor T cell macrochimerism had high GvH to HvG T cell clonal ratios in their allografts. The relatively low number and heterogeneity of intestinal transplant patients limited the conclusions.

The library was built by means of the immunoSEQ multiplex PCR assay. In most patients, genomic DNA was isolated using the Qiagen DNeasy Blood and Tissue Kit and sent frozen to Adaptive Biotechnologies for TCR sequencing. For most patients, high-throughput TCR-beta CDR3 sequencing of genomic DNA was performed by Adaptive Biotechnologies. On the study's bioinformatics: TCR sequencing data for around 20 patients were retrieved from Adaptive's ImmunoSEQ software; a few other patients were processed with MiXCR and VDJtools. To correct CD4 versus CD8 sorting errors, any sequence found in both subsets at a frequency ratio below 5:1 was removed. CDR3 nucleotide sequences shared between donor and recipient were removed because the origin of such sequences could not be assigned. To count as alloreactive, a clone needed at least 2-fold expansion over unstimulated cells and a minimum CFSE-low frequency of 0.002% (template counts) or 0.001% (read counts). Clones detected in sequenced pre-transplant spleen, lymph node, or MLR CFSE-low populations of the donor or recipient were defined as mappable. Cumulative frequency of alloreactive clones was calculated as a percentage of all sequences weighted by copy number. The table was pulled from immuneACCESS by TCRdb, which kept in-frame rearrangements only. Such tables lose some clones; where checked, under half of the loss comes from unresolved V genes, and the rest has no known cause. V and J calls and clone size follow that table, whereas D and trimming were derived from the DNA. The sample profile shows roughly 120,000 clones; 75% to 95% of them were found once. In total, the top ten clones hold 0.18% of the sample.

The sample's time point, from its label and the paper: cells obtained before transplantation from donor or recipient. CD3+CD4+ and CD3+CD8+ populations were FACS-sorted from unstimulated pre-transplant donor and recipient cells taken from spleen or lymph nodes. A word on this clone: The antigen this receptor binds is unknown. Qualities for individual bases were not recorded, and no much larger clone is one base off.

Sequencing used unstimulated CD4+ T cells sorted from spleen or lymph node cells, obtained before intestinal transplant. This TCR was recovered from a human donor who received an intestinal transplant.

The DNA is TGCGCCAGCAGTACCGGGACTAGCGTAGATACGCAGTATTTT. It specifies CASSTGTSVDTQYF. The chain links TRBV10-2 with TRBJ2-3, and 10 junction bases match TRBD2. Spanning cysteine to phenylalanine, the CDR3 consists of 14 amino acids. This entry keeps only the CDR3 DNA: 42 bases, framed from base 1. For this chain, trimming is 5 bases at the V end and 5 bases at the J end, and the number of junction bases without a gene match is 4. As encoded in the germline V gene, CDR1 is WSHSY while CDR2 is SAAADI.